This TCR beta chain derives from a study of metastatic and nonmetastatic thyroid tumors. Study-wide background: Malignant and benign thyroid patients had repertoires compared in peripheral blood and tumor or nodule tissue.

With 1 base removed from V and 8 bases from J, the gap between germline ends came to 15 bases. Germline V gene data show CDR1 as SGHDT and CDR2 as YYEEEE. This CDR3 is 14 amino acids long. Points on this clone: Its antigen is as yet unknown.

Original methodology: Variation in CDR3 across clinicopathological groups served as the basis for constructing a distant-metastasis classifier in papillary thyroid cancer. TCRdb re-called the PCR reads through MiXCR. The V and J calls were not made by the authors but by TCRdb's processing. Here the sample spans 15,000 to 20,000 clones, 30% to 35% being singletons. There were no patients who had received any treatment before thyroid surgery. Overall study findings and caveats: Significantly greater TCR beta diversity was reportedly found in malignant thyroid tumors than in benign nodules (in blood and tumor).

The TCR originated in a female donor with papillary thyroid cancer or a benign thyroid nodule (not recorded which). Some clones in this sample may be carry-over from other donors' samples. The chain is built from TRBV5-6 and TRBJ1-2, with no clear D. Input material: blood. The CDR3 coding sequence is TGTGCCAGCAGCTTGATGGATCTCTTTCGCGGCTACACCTTC. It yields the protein CASSLMDLFRGYTF.